The clone carrying this T cell receptor beta chain has only a few counts. The sample is drawn from a study of pediatric ulcerative colitis. Germline assignment: CDR1 ENHRY and CDR2 SYGVKD. This CDR3 spans 15 amino acids. V lost 3 bases, J lost 11 bases, and 20 bases lay in between. The rectum was sampled with one to two pinch biopsies at colonoscopy. Repertoires were generated with immunoSEQ multiplex PCR, while TCRdb's copy carries only in-frame clones and drops some. The sample lists more than 40,000 clones; 78% were seen once. The clonotype was recovered from a girl aged 10 to 17 with moderate ulcerative colitis. V gene TRBV10-3 combines with J gene TRBJ1-5, with D tentatively TRBD1 (5 bases). Sequencing used gut tissue. The CDR3: CAISEGPSQPGTQHF. In nucleotides, the CDR3 is TGTGCCATCAGTGAAGGTCCATCCCAACCAGGGACCCAGCATTTT.